The rows below give T cell receptor beta chains drawn from one sample of a study of immune evolution from preneoplasia to lung adenocarcinoma. The assay was immunoSEQ multiplex PCR, and TCRdb's table has in-frame clones only and misses some. The data hold just over 7,500 clones, with around 85% observed a single time. The sample consisted of FFPE minimally invasive lung adenocarcinoma tissue. The source is an older person with lung adenocarcinoma. The CDR3 runs from the conserved cysteine through the conserved F or W. The D gene is left open where the match is weak. A clone size is listed for some rows: how often the clone was seen (once, few, many), or a class if it is expanded.

CDR3nt: TGCGCCAGCAGCCAAGAAGGGGGGGGCGGCTACACCTTC; CDR3aa: CASSQEGGGGYTF; j_gene: TRBJ1-2; d_gene: .; abundance: .; v_gene: TRBV4-3
CDR3nt: TGTGCCAGCAGCTTGGGGGCCCGAGGACTAGCGGTTACCGGGGAGCTGTTTTTT; CDR3aa: CASSLGARGLAVTGELFF; j_gene: TRBJ2-2; d_gene: TRBD2; abundance: .; v_gene: TRBV7-8
CDR3nt: TGTGCCAGCAGCTTTCACGAGAACACCGGGGAGCTGTTTTTT; CDR3aa: CASSFHENTGELFF; j_gene: TRBJ2-2; d_gene: .; abundance: .; v_gene: TRBV7-8
CDR3nt: TGTGCCAGCAGCCAAGAGGGACGACGGGGTGAAGCTTTCTTT; CDR3aa: CASSQEGRRGEAFF; j_gene: TRBJ1-1; d_gene: .; abundance: .; v_gene: TRBV14
CDR3nt: TGTGCCAGCAGTTTATCGGGTGCAGGGGGTTCGACTGAAGCTTTCTTT; CDR3aa: CASSLSGAGGSTEAFF; j_gene: TRBJ1-1; d_gene: TRBD1; abundance: .; v_gene: TRBV28
CDR3nt: TGTGCCAGCAGCGACGGGTCGGAGCCTCAGTTCTTC; CDR3aa: CASSDGSEPQFF; j_gene: TRBJ2-1; d_gene: .; abundance: .; v_gene: TRBV6-1
CDR3nt: TGTGCCAGCAGTTTATTGGCCCCGCAGGGGGCGAACCATTTC; CDR3aa: CASSLLAPQGANHF; j_gene: TRBJ1-2; d_gene: TRBD1; abundance: .; v_gene: TRBV28
CDR3nt: TGTGCCAGCAGCTTAGTTCTAAATCAGCCCCAGCATTTT; CDR3aa: CASSLVLNQPQHF; j_gene: TRBJ1-5; d_gene: .; abundance: few; v_gene: TRBV7-2
CDR3nt: TGTGCCAGCTCTCGAACTAGCGGGGGGGCCAATCCAGATACGCAGTATTTT; CDR3aa: CASSRTSGGANPDTQYF; j_gene: TRBJ2-3; d_gene: TRBD2; abundance: .; v_gene: TRBV6-4
CDR3nt: TGCGCCAGCACCCCAAGGGCGGGACGCACAGATACGCAGTATTTT; CDR3aa: CASTPRAGRTDTQYF; j_gene: TRBJ2-3; d_gene: .; abundance: .; v_gene: TRBV5-1
CDR3nt: TGTGCCAGCAGCCCCTCGGCTGGAAACACCATATATTTT; CDR3aa: CASSPSAGNTIYF; j_gene: TRBJ1-3; d_gene: .; abundance: .; v_gene: TRBV7-9
CDR3nt: TGTGCCTGGAGTGTAAGGATGCGGACGACTAACTATGGCTACACCTTC; CDR3aa: CAWSVRMRTTNYGYTF; j_gene: TRBJ1-2; d_gene: .; abundance: .; v_gene: TRBV30
CDR3nt: TGTGCCAGTCGGCGAGGGGGTCCGAACACCGGGGAGCTGTTTTTT; CDR3aa: CASRRGGPNTGELFF; j_gene: TRBJ2-2; d_gene: .; abundance: once; v_gene: TRBV19
CDR3nt: TGTGCCAGCAGCTTAGTGGGGACAGGCAACAATGAGCAGTTCTTC; CDR3aa: CASSLVGTGNNEQFF; j_gene: TRBJ2-1; d_gene: TRBD1; abundance: .; v_gene: TRBV7-9
CDR3nt: TGCAGTGCTAGTTTTAAGGAGACCCAGTACTTC; CDR3aa: CSASFKETQYF; j_gene: TRBJ2-5; d_gene: .; abundance: .; v_gene: TRBV20-1
CDR3nt: TGTGCCAGCAGCTTTACAGGGGCCGGGGCCAACGTCCTGACTTTC; CDR3aa: CASSFTGAGANVLTF; j_gene: TRBJ2-6; d_gene: TRBD1; abundance: .; v_gene: TRBV7-3
CDR3nt: TGTGCCAGCAGCGTAGTGGCAGGGAACACAGATACGCAGTATTTT; CDR3aa: CASSVVAGNTDTQYF; j_gene: TRBJ2-3; d_gene: .; abundance: .; v_gene: TRBV9
CDR3nt: TGTGCCAGCAGCGTAACTGCTGGGGGCGGGTCGGCTGAAGCTTTCTTT; CDR3aa: CASSVTAGGGSAEAFF; j_gene: TRBJ1-1; d_gene: .; abundance: .; v_gene: TRBV9
CDR3nt: TGTGCCAGCAGCACCTTAGCGGGAGCAGATACGCAGTATTTT; CDR3aa: CASSTLAGADTQYF; j_gene: TRBJ2-3; d_gene: TRBD2; abundance: few; v_gene: TRBV5-4
CDR3nt: TGCGCCAGCAGCCAAGAAGGGTGGGGTGAAGCTTTCTTT; CDR3aa: CASSQEGWGEAFF; j_gene: TRBJ1-1; d_gene: .; abundance: .; v_gene: TRBV4-1
CDR3nt: TGTGCCAGCAGTTTAGAGTGGAATCAGCCCCAGCATTTT; CDR3aa: CASSLEWNQPQHF; j_gene: TRBJ1-5; d_gene: .; abundance: .; v_gene: TRBV28
CDR3nt: TGTGCCAGCAGCCAAGATCCTAGGGAAAACTATGGCTACACCTTC; CDR3aa: CASSQDPRENYGYTF; j_gene: TRBJ1-2; d_gene: .; abundance: .; v_gene: TRBV4-2
CDR3nt: TGTGCCACCAGCAGAGATCGGGGAGGATTGGGTGGCTACACCTTC; CDR3aa: CATSRDRGGLGGYTF; j_gene: TRBJ1-2; d_gene: .; abundance: .; v_gene: TRBV15
CDR3nt: TGTGCCAGCAGTCCGCGGCGGGAATACTACAATGAGCAGTTCTTC; CDR3aa: CASSPRREYYNEQFF; j_gene: TRBJ2-1; d_gene: .; abundance: few; v_gene: TRBV6-5
CDR3nt: TGCGCCACCCGGGGGGAGGGTAACACAGATACGCAGTATTTT; CDR3aa: CATRGEGNTDTQYF; j_gene: TRBJ2-3; d_gene: TRBD2; abundance: .; v_gene: TRBV5-1